The next 10 T cell receptor beta chains were all read from a single sample in a study of CD8 T cells in ankylosing spondylitis. TCRdb re-derived calls from the 5' RACE reads in MiXCR, one entry per CDR3 protein. The sample contains around 35,000 distinct CDR3 sequences, roughly 9.6% of which appear only once. The sequenced sample was synovial fluid, either unsorted or a sorted T cell fraction (not recorded which). These receptors were obtained from a male donor with ankylosing spondylitis.

The sample holds a few counts of this clonotype. The chain has TRBV4-3 and TRBJ2-2; D gene unclear. The CDR3 has 14 amino acids. Germline assignment: CDR1 LGHNA and CDR2 YSLEER. Trimming shortened V by 0 bases and J by 7 bases, and 9 bases separated the two germline ends. The CDR3 reads CASSQDWLGGELFF. CDR3 DNA: TGCGCCAGCAGCCAAGACTGGCTGGGCGGGGAGCTGTTTTTT.

This clonotype was seen repeatedly, ten times or more. The rearrangement uses TRBV4-3 and TRBJ2-1; D is tentatively TRBD1 or TRBD2 (6 bases each). With 0 bases removed from V and 0 bases from J, the gap between germline ends came to 18 bases. Looked up from germline, CDR1 is LGHNA and CDR2 is YSLEER. This CDR3 has 19 amino acids. CDR3 DNA: TGCGCCAGCAGCCAAGATCCGGGTAGGGGGGAAAGCTCCTACAATGAGCAGTTCTTC. Its translation is CASSQDPGRGESSYNEQFF.

The table lists this clonotype with many counts. In nucleotides, the CDR3 is TGTGCCAGCAGCTCCCCCCGGACTAGCGCACAAGAGACCCAGTACTTC. This gives the protein CASSSPRTSAQETQYF. V usage is TRBV13 and J usage is TRBJ2-5, with TRBD2 matching over 9 bases. V lost 4 bases, J lost 2 bases, and 8 bases stayed unmatched. Germline assignment: CDR1 PRHDT and CDR2 FYEKMQ (reference sequence). The CDR3 runs to 16 residues.

The chain couples TRBV9 to TRBJ2-7; 7 nucleotides match TRBD2. CDR3 length: 16 amino acids. V lost 4 bases to trimming and J lost 7 bases; unmatched junction nucleotides: 17. Germline CDR1 SGDLS, CDR2 YYNGEE. The CDR3, as DNA: TGTGCCAGCAGCCCCAACTTAGCGGGCGGCCCGAAAGAGCAGTACTTC. Its protein is CASSPNLAGGPKEQYF. Full variable domain (missing parts from reference TRBV9 and TRBJ2-7): DSGVTQTPKHLITATGQRVTLRCSPRSGDLSVYWYQQSLDQGLQFLIQYYNGEERAKGNILERFSAQQFPDLHSELNLSSLELGDSALYFCASSPNLAGGPKEQYFGPGTRLTVT.

The V and J genes are TRBV5-6 and TRBJ2-1; D remains unclear. Trimming left V 4 bases short and J 0 bases short, with 14 bases between. Germline CDR1 SGHDT, CDR2 YYEEEE. The CDR3 sequence is 16 residues long. The CDR3 DNA reads TGTGCCAGCAGCAGATCGACTGGAAGCTCCTACAATGAGCAGTTCTTC. This gives the protein CASSRSTGSSYNEQFF.

This clonotype has ten or more counts. The V and J genes are TRBV4-1 and TRBJ2-3, with D tentatively TRBD2 (6 bases). This CDR3 is built from 17 residues. Germline CDR1 is MGHRA and CDR2 is YSYEKL. Between the trimmed V and J ends, which lost 0 bases and 3 bases, there was a span of 16 bases. The CDR3 DNA reads TGCGCCAGCAGCCAAGAGGGTCGTGTAGGGACTACAGATACGCAGTATTTT. Translation gives CASSQEGRVGTTDTQYF.

CDR3 region: CASSGGSALGETQYF. CDR3 sequence (DNA): TGTGCCAGCAGTGGGGGGTCGGCCCTAGGAGAGACCCAGTACTTC. The gene calls are TRBV6-1 and TRBJ2-5, with D perhaps given as TRBD1 or TRBD2 (5 bases each). The V and J ends lost 4 bases and 4 bases respectively, with 16 bases between them. In germline, CDR1 is MNHNS, CDR2 SASEGT. The CDR3 contains 15 residues.

This clonotype appeared many times. The genes are TRBV20-1 and TRBJ2-2, with 10 bases identical to TRBD1. The CDR3 has 15 residues. Trimming cost V 2 bases and J 5 bases; bases outside gene matches: 5. CDR1 and CDR2 (germline): DFQATT, SNEGSKA (reference sequence). The CDR3 DNA sequence: TGCAGTGCTAGAACGGGACAGGGGTTAACCGGGGAGCTGTTTTTT. The encoded protein is CSARTGQGLTGELFF.

This clonotype was seen at least ten times. The chain employs TRBV2 and TRBJ2-1; D tentatively fits TRBD1 or TRBD2 (5 bases each). Germline V CDR1 and CDR2: SNHLY, FYNNEI. This CDR3 spans 14 amino acids. The V end lost 4 bases, the J end lost 3 bases, and 10 bases lay between the germline ends. This CDR3 is CASSGGENYNEQFF. Here the CDR3 DNA reads TGTGCCAGCAGTGGAGGGGAAAACTACAATGAGCAGTTCTTC. The entire variable domain, with the rest obtained from reference TRBV2 and TRBJ2-1, is as follows: EPEVTQTPSHQVTQMGQEVILRCVPISNHLYFYWYRQILGQKVEFLVSFYNNEISEKSEIFDDQFSVERPDGSNFTLKIRSTKLEDSAMYFCASSGGENYNEQFFGPGTRLTVL.

This clonotype turned up a few times. The V gene is TRBV7-2, the J gene TRBJ2-7; possible D gene TRBD1, 5 bases. V was clipped by 1 base and J by 2 bases, with 12 bases between them. CDR1 and CDR2 (germline): SGHTA, FQGNSA. This CDR3 contains 15 residues. The CDR3 DNA is TGTGCCAGCAGCTTAGGGCAGGGCCTAGCCTACGAGCAGTACTTC. Amino acid sequence: CASSLGQGLAYEQYF.